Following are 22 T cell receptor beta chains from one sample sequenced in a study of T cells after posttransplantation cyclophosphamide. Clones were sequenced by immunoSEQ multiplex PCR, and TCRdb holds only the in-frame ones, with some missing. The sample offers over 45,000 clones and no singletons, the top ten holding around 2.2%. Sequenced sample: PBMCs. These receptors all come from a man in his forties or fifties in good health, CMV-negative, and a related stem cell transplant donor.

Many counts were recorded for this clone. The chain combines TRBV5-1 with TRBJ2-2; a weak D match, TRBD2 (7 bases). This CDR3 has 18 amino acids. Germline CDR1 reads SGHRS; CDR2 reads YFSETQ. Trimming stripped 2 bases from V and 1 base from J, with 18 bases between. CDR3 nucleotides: TGCGCCAGCAGCTTACAACCGACCGGGGGGCTGAACACCGGGGAGCTGTTTTTT. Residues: CASSLQPTGGLNTGELFF.

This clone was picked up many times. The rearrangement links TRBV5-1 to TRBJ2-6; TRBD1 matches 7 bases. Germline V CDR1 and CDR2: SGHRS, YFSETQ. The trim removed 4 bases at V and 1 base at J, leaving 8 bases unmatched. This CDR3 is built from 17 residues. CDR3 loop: CASSPRDSRSGANVLTF. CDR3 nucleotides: TGCGCCAGCAGCCCCCGGGACAGCCGATCTGGGGCCAACGTCCTGACTTTC.

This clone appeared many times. CDR3 nucleotide sequence: TGTGCCAGCAGTGAAGCGCCGGGACAGGCGGGAGAGACCCAGTACTTC. It yields the protein CASSEAPGQAGETQYF. The genes are TRBV6-1 and TRBJ2-5; 8 bases map to TRBD1. In germline, CDR1 is MNHNS, CDR2 SASEGT. Unmatched junction bases numbered 7, after V lost 0 bases and J lost 4 bases. There are 16 residues in the CDR3.

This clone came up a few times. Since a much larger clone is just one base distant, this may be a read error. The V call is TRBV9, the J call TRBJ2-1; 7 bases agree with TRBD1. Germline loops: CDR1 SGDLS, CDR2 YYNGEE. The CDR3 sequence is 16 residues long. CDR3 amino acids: CASSFQLQGEYNEQLF. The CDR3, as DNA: TGTGCCAGCAGCTTCCAACTCCAGGGGGAATACAATGAGCAGCTCTTC.

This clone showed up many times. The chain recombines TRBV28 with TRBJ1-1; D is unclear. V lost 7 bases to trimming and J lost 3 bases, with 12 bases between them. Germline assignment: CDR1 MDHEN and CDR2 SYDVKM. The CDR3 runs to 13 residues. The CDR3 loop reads CASITAGYTEAFF. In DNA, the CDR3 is TGTGCCAGCATCACAGCCGGTTACACTGAAGCTTTCTTT.

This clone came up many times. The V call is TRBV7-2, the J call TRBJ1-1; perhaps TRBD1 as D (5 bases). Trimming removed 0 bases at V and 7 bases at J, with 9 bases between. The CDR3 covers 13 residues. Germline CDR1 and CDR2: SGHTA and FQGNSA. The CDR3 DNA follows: TGTGCCAGCAGCTTAGCCCTAAGGGGTGAAGCTTTCTTT. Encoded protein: CASSLALRGEAFF.

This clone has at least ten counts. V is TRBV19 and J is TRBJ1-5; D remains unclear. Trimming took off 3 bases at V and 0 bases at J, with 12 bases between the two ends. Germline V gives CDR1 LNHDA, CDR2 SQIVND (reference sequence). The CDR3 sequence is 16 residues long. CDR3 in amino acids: CASSILGAYSNQPQHF. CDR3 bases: TGTGCCAGTAGTATCTTGGGCGCTTATAGCAATCAGCCCCAGCATTTT.

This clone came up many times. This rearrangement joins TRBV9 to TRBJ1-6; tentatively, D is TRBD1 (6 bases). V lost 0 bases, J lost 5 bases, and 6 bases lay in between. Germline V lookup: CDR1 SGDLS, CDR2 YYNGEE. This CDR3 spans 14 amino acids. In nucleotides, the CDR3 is TGTGCCAGCAGCGTAGAGGGGGATAATTCACCCCTCCACTTT. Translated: CASSVEGDNSPLHF.

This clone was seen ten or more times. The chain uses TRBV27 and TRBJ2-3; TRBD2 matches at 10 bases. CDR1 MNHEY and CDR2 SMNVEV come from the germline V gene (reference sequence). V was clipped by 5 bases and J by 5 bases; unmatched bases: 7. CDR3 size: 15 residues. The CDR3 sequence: CASSQLAGARDTQYF. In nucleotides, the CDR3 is TGTGCCAGCAGTCAGCTAGCGGGAGCAAGAGATACGCAGTATTTT.

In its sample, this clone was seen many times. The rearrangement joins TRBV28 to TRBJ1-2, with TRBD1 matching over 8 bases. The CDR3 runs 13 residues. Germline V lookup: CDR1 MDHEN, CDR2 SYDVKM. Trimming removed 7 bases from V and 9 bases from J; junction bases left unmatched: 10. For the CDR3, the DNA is TGTGCCAGCACTCTCGACAGGGGTTCTAGCTACACCTTC. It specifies CASTLDRGSSYTF.

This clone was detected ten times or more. CDR3 sequence reads: CASSLWQDYEQYF. CDR3 in DNA: TGTGCCAGCAGCCTTTGGCAAGACTACGAGCAGTACTTC. The rearrangement uses TRBV7-8 and TRBJ2-7; D is undetermined. The CDR3 loop spans 13 amino acids. V was shortened by 5 bases and J by 3 bases, with 11 bases between the two germline ends. Germline V CDR1 and CDR2: SGHVS, FQNEAQ.

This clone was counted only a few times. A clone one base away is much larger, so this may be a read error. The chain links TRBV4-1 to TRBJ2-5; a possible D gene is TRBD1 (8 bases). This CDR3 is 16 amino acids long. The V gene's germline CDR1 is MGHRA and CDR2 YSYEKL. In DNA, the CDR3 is TGCGCCAGCAGCCAGGGGGGGACAGGAGGCCAAGAGGCCCAGTACTTC. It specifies CASSQGGTGGQEAQYF.

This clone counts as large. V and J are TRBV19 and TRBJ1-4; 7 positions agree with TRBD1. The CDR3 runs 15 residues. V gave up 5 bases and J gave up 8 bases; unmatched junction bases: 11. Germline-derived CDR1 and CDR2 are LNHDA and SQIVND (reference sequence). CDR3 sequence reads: CASSGLDRVWEKLFF. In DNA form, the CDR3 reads TGTGCCAGTAGTGGCCTCGACAGGGTTTGGGAAAAACTGTTTTTT.

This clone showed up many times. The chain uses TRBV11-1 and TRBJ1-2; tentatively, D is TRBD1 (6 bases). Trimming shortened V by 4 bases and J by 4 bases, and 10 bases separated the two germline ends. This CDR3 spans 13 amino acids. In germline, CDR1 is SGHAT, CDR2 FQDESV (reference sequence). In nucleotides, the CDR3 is TGTGCCAGCAGCTCTAGGGGGACCTATGGCTACACCTTC. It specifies CASSSRGTYGYTF. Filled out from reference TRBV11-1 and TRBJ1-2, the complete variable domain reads EAEVAQSPRYKITEKSQAVAFWCDPISGHATLYWYRQILGQGPELLVQFQDESVVDDSQLPKDRFSAERLKGVDSTLKIQPAELGDSAMYLCASSSRGTYGYTFGSGTRLTVV.

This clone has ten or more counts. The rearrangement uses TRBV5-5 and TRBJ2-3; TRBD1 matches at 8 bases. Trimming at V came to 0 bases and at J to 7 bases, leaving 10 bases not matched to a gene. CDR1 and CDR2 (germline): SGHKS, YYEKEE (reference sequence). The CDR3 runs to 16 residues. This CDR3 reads CASSLDLRGRFHTQYF. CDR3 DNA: TGTGCCAGCAGCTTGGATCTCAGGGGGCGGTTTCATACGCAGTATTTT.

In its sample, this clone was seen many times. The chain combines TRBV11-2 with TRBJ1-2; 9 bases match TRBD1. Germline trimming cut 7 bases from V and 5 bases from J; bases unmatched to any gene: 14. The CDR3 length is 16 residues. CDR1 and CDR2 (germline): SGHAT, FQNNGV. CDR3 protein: CASTKNRDRVGYGYTF. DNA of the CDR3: TGTGCCAGCACCAAAAACCGGGACAGGGTCGGGTATGGCTACACCTTC.

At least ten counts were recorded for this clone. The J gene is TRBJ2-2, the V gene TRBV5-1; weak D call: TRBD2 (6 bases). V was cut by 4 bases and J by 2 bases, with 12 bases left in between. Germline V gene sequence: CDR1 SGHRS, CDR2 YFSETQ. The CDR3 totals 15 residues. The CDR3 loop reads CASSLMGLNTGELFF. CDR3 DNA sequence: TGCGCCAGCAGCCTGATGGGACTTAACACCGGGGAGCTGTTTTTT.

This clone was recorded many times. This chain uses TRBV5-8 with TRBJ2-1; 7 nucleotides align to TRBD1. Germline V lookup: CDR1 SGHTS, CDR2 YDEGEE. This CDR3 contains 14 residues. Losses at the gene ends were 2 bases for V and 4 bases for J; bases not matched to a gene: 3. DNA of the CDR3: TGTGCCAGCAGCTTCGACAGGGCGTACAATGAGCAGTTCTTC. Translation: CASSFDRAYNEQFF.

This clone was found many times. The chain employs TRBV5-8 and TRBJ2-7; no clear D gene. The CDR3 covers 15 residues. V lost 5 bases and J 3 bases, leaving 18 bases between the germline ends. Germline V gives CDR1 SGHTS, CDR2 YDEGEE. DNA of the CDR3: TGTGCCAGCAGGAACTCAGCGCATCCTTTCTACGAGCAGTACTTC. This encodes CASRNSAHPFYEQYF.

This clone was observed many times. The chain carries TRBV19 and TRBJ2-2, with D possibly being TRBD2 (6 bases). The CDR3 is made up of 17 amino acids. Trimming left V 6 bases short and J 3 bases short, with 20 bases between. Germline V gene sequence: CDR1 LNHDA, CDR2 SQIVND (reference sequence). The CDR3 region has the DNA TGTGCCAGTAGCAGCCCCGGGAGCAGTGACGACACCGGGGAGCTGTTTTTT. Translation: CASSSPGSSDDTGELFF.

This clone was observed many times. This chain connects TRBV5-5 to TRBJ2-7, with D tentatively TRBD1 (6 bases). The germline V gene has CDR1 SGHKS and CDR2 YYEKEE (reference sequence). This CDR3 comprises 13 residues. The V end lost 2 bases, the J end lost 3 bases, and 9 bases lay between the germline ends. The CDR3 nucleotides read TGTGCCAGCAGCTTCGGGACAAACTACGAGCAGTACTTC. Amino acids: CASSFGTNYEQYF.

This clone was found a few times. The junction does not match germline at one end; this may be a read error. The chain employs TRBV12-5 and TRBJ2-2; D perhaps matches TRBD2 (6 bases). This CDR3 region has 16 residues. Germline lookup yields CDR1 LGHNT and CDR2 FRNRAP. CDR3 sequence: CASGLGWEVDTGELLF. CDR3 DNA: TGTGCTAGTGGTTTGGGGTGGGAGGTCGACACCGGGGAGCTGCTTTTT.